The 14 T cell receptor beta chains reported below all come from one sample, sequenced in a study of OX40 agonist ivuxolimab in advanced cancers. Receptors were amplified or captured by the immunoSEQ multiplex PCR assay. TCRdb obtained this table from immuneACCESS and retained in-frame rearrangements with V and J assigned. These tables miss some clones; where compared with another copy, unresolved V genes account for less than half of the shortfall, and the remainder is unexplained. The sample table shows approximately 60,000 clones, and roughly four fifths are seen once. The top ten hold more than 0.8% of the sample. The sample was CD4+ or CD8+ T cells sorted from blood, taken in a trial of the OX40 agonist ivuxolimab. These receptors all stem from an adult with an advanced solid tumor such as melanoma, head and neck, liver or kidney cancer.

This sequence joins TRBV5-5 and TRBJ1-1; D gene uncertain. Per germline, CDR1 SGHKS and CDR2 YYEKEE (reference sequence). The V and J ends lost 3 bases and 0 bases respectively, with 12 bases between them. The CDR3 extends over 15 amino acids. Here the CDR3 reads CASSYGIRMNTEAFF. Written as DNA, the CDR3 is TGTGCCAGCAGCTATGGGATAAGGATGAACACTGAAGCTTTCTTT.

This chain links TRBV4-1 with TRBJ2-3; the match to TRBD2 covers 9 bases. Germline values: CDR1 MGHRA, CDR2 YSYEKL. The CDR3 sequence is 17 residues long. The ends lost 4 bases at V and 0 bases at J; junction bases unmatched: 8. For the CDR3, the DNA is TGCGCCAGCAGCCTCGGGTTTAGCGGGGGCAGCACAGATACGCAGTATTTT. Encoded protein: CASSLGFSGGSTDTQYF.

The chain joins TRBV7-8 to TRBJ2-7; 9 bases agree with TRBD1. The CDR3 length is 15 residues. V lost 4 bases, J lost 0 bases, and 4 bases stayed unmatched. Germline V gene sequence: CDR1 SGHVS, CDR2 FQNEAQ. The CDR3 coding sequence is TGTGCCAGCAGCTCCCGGGACAGGGTCTCCTACGAGCAGTACTTC. This sequence encodes CASSSRDRVSYEQYF. The full variable domain, rest sourced from reference TRBV7-8 and TRBJ2-7, is GAGVSQSPRYKVAKRGQDVALRCDPISGHVSLFWYQQALGQGPEFLTYFQNEAQLDKSGLPSDRFFAERPEGSVSTLKIQRTQQEDSAVYLCASSSRDRVSYEQYFGPGTRLTVT.

CDR3 amino acids: CSARDGAYGYTF. The DNA of the CDR3 is TGCAGCGCCCGGGACGGTGCCTATGGCTACACCTTC. The V call is TRBV29-1, the J call TRBJ1-2, with TRBD1 as a possible D gene (5 bases). CDR1 and CDR2 from the germline V gene are SQVTM and ANQGSEA. This CDR3 comprises 12 residues. V was clipped by 7 bases and J by 4 bases, with 13 bases between them.

V and J are TRBV18 and TRBJ1-2, with 10 bases identical to TRBD1. Germline values: CDR1 KGHSH, CDR2 LQKENI. There are 15 residues in the CDR3. V gave up 8 bases and J gave up 2 bases; unmatched junction bases: 8. The CDR3: CASGDRGPPNYGYTF. As DNA, the CDR3 is TGTGCCAGCGGCGACAGGGGGCCCCCAAACTATGGCTACACCTTC.

Many counts were recorded for this clone. Written as DNA, the CDR3 is TGTGCCAGCAGCCAAGGGGCTGGACAGGCCTATGGCTACACCTTC. Its translation: CASSQGAGQAYGYTF. The rearrangement uses TRBV4-2 and TRBJ1-2; 7 bases fit TRBD1. Germline V gives CDR1 LGHNA, CDR2 YNFKEQ. Trimming removed 1 base from V and 4 bases from J; junction bases left unmatched: 6. The CDR3 contains 15 residues.

The rearrangement joins TRBV27 to TRBJ1-6; D remains unclear. From germline, CDR1 is MNHEY and CDR2 SMNVEV (reference sequence). Between the trimmed V and J ends, which lost 3 bases and 0 bases, there was a span of 12 bases. The CDR3 has 17 amino acids. CDR3 bases: TGTGCCAGCAGTTTTTCCACGGCAAGCTCCTATAATTCACCCCTCCACTTT. This translates into CASSFSTASSYNSPLHF.

CDR3 sequence reads: CASSLGTSGPSYNEQFF. The CDR3 coding sequence is TGTGCCAGCAGCTTGGGAACTAGCGGGCCTTCCTACAATGAGCAGTTCTTC. This chain joins TRBV5-6 and TRBJ2-1, with 9 bases fitting TRBD2. CDR1 and CDR2 from the germline V gene are SGHDT and YYEEEE. The length of the CDR3 is 17 residues. With V trimmed by 0 bases and J by 1 base, 5 bases remained unmatched.

This clone appeared many times. This chain uses TRBV6-1 with TRBJ2-7; TRBD1 aligns across 8 bases. V was clipped by 7 bases and J by 4 bases; unmatched bases: 6. The germline V gene has CDR1 MNHNS and CDR2 SASEGT. CDR3 length: 13 amino acids. This CDR3 is CASKYRGSYEQYF. The DNA for the CDR3 is TGTGCCAGCAAGTACAGGGGGAGTTACGAGCAGTACTTC.

The gene calls are TRBV11-2 and TRBJ2-1; 9 nucleotides agree with TRBD2. V was clipped by 5 bases and J by 3 bases; unmatched bases: 8. The CDR3 covers 16 residues. Germline V gene lookup returns CDR1 SGHAT and CDR2 FQNNGV. CDR3 residues: CASSPLSSGVYNEQFF. The CDR3 nucleotides read TGTGCCAGCAGCCCTTTGTCTAGCGGGGTCTACAATGAGCAGTTCTTC.

The chain uses TRBV5-1 and TRBJ2-7, with D perhaps matching TRBD1 (5 bases). V was clipped by 0 bases and J by 5 bases, with 15 bases between them. Germline V lookup: CDR1 SGHRS, CDR2 YFSETQ. The CDR3 has 15 residues. The DNA for the CDR3 is TGCGCCAGCAGCTTGGGTAGTACCTGGGGCAACGAGCAGTACTTC. Its protein product is CASSLGSTWGNEQYF.

The chain combines TRBV11-1 with TRBJ1-3; D unclear. Per germline, CDR1 SGHAT and CDR2 FQDESV (reference sequence). There are 16 residues in the CDR3. With 2 bases removed from V and 2 bases from J, the gap between germline ends came to 13 bases. CDR3 DNA: TGTGCCAGCAGCTTACATCGTGCGGAGGCTGGAAACACCATATATTTT. Protein: CASSLHRAEAGNTIYF.

This clone came up a few times. This chain connects TRBV9 to TRBJ2-7; D remains ambiguous. CDR3 size: 13 residues. Germline V CDR1 and CDR2: SGDLS, YYNGEE. Trimming cost V 0 bases and J 4 bases, with 8 bases left between them. The CDR3 DNA reads TGTGCCAGCAGCGTAGGCACATGGTACGAGCAGTACTTC. The encoded protein is CASSVGTWYEQYF. Full variable domain (remainder filled in from reference TRBV9 and TRBJ2-7): DSGVTQTPKHLITATGQRVTLRCSPRSGDLSVYWYQQSLDQGLQFLIQYYNGEERAKGNILERFSAQQFPDLHSELNLSSLELGDSALYFCASSVGTWYEQYFGPGTRLTVT.

This chain joins TRBV30 and TRBJ1-6, with TRBD1 matching 7 bases. Germline CDR1 GTSNPN, CDR2 SVGIG (reference sequence). CDR3 length: 14 residues. V lost 6 bases, J lost 7 bases, and 9 bases stayed unmatched. CDR3 in DNA: TGTGCCTGCCGCGGGACAGCACCAAATTCACCCCTCCACTTT. Protein: CACRGTAPNSPLHF. Based on the CDR3 plus reference TRBV30 and TRBJ1-6, the full variable domain is SQTIHQWPATLVQPVGSPLSLECTVEGTSNPNLYWYRQAAGRGLQLLFYSVGIGQISSEVPQNLSASRPQDRQFILSSKKLLLSDSGFYLCACRGTAPNSPLHFGNGTRLTVT.